Listed below are T cell receptor beta chains from one sample, sequenced in a study of blood T cell repertoires in COVID-19. Assay used: immunoSEQ multiplex PCR; TCRdb lists only in-frame clones, some missing. Of 60,000 to 85,000 clones listed, 80% are singletons. Sample: peripheral blood. The receptors come from an older man who had recovered from COVID-19. Both conserved end residues are part of each CDR3. The order of the fields is clone size, J gene, V gene, D gene, CDR3 protein, CDR3 DNA. D genes are given only for firm matches. Size values are once, few and many counts, or a class for expanded clones, and some rows have none.

- | TRBJ2-7 | TRBV27 | - | CASSRDTHYEQYF | TGTGCCAGCAGTCGGGACACGCACTACGAGCAGTACTTC
- | TRBJ2-7 | TRBV3-1/TRBV3-2 | TRBD2 | CASSLAGTLYEQYF | TGTGCCAGCAGCCTAGCGGGGACCCTCTACGAGCAGTACTTC
few | TRBJ2-1 | TRBV7-2 | TRBD2 | CASSLVAGAIYNEQFF | TGTGCCAGCAGCCTAGTAGCGGGCGCCATCTACAATGAGCAGTTCTTC
- | TRBJ2-7 | TRBV11-3 | TRBD2 | CASSQGDYSYEQYF | TGTGCCAGCAGCCAAGGGGACTACAGCTACGAGCAGTACTTC
- | TRBJ1-1 | TRBV5-1 | TRBD1 | CASSDRATEAFF | TGCGCCAGCAGCGACAGGGCTACTGAAGCTTTCTTT
- | TRBJ1-6 | TRBV5-5 | - | CASSLGLTAPLHF | TGTGCCAGCAGCTTGGGCTTAACGGCACCCCTCCACTTT
- | TRBJ2-1 | TRBV28 | TRBD2 | CASKPRGVPGLAGRGYNEQFF | TGTGCCAGCAAACCCCGGGGTGTCCCGGGACTAGCGGGGAGGGGTTACAATGAGCAGTTCTTC
- | TRBJ2-7 | TRBV6-2/TRBV6-3 | TRBD2 | CASSPTTSVASYEQYF | TGTGCCAGCAGTCCGACCACTAGCGTCGCCTCCTACGAGCAGTACTTC
- | TRBJ2-7 | TRBV9 | TRBD1 | CASSRQGYEQYF | TGTGCCAGCAGCCGACAGGGGTACGAGCAGTACTTC
- | TRBJ2-1 | TRBV5-4 | - | CASSRSVPRGEQFF | TGTGCCAGCAGCCGTTCGGTCCCCAGGGGTGAGCAGTTCTTC
once | TRBJ2-5 | TRBV10-3 | - | CAISESGGPQETQYF | TGTGCCATCAGTGAGTCAGGGGGTCCGCAAGAGACCCAGTACTTC
- | TRBJ2-4 | TRBV6-1 | - | CASSEVQGRLRNIQYF | TGTGCCAGCAGTGAAGTGCAGGGTAGATTGAGAAACATTCAGTACTTC
- | TRBJ2-1 | TRBV19 | TRBD2 | CASSKPRREDLPNEQFF | TGTGCCAGTAGTAAGCCTAGGCGGGAGGACTTGCCGAATGAGCAGTTCTTC
- | TRBJ1-6 | TRBV11-2 | - | CASSLVAPVSSYNSPLHF | TGTGCCAGCAGCTTAGTCGCCCCCGTTAGCTCCTATAATTCACCCCTCCACTTT
- | TRBJ1-4 | TRBV5-5 | - | CASSRTAGNEKLFF | TGTGCCAGCAGCCGGACGGCGGGTAATGAAAAACTGTTTTTT
- | TRBJ1-1 | TRBV2 | - | CASRGQVNTEAFF | TGTGCCAGCAGGGGACAAGTGAACACTGAAGCTTTCTTT
once | TRBJ1-1 | TRBV7-9 | - | CASSSGGYTEAFF | TGTGCCAGCAGCAGCGGAGGTTACACTGAAGCTTTCTTT
few | TRBJ2-2 | TRBV9 | - | CASSSPRGGQDTGELFF | TGTGCCAGCAGCTCCCCCCGCGGGGGACAGGACACCGGGGAGCTGTTTTTT
- | TRBJ1-1 | TRBV6-2/TRBV6-3 | TRBD1 | CASSYPDRGPNTEAFF | TGTGCCAGCAGTTACCCAGACAGGGGGCCGAACACTGAAGCTTTCTTT
few | TRBJ1-1 | TRBV7-9 | - | CASSTTGNTEAFF | TGTGCCAGCAGCACGACAGGGAACACTGAAGCTTTCTTT
- | TRBJ2-4 | TRBV14 | - | CASSQVVGPQGIQYF | TGTGCCAGCAGCCAAGTGGTGGGGCCGCAAGGCATTCAGTACTTC
- | TRBJ2-2 | TRBV9 | - | CASSVALGPGVGELFF | TGTGCCAGCAGCGTAGCTTTGGGGCCAGGGGTCGGGGAGCTGTTTTTT
- | TRBJ2-7 | TRBV6-5 | TRBD1 | CASTYGQGYEQYF | TGTGCCAGCACCTATGGACAGGGCTACGAGCAGTACTTC
few | TRBJ1-4 | TRBV19 | - | CASSSKTDTANEKLFF | TGTGCCAGTAGCAGCAAGACAGACACGGCTAATGAAAAACTGTTTTTT
- | TRBJ2-1 | TRBV7-2 | TRBD2 | CASSFLLAGYNEQFF | TGTGCCAGCAGCTTCTTACTAGCGGGCTACAATGAGCAGTTCTTC
- | TRBJ1-2 | TRBV29-1 | - | CSVDGSRYLNYGYTF | TGCAGCGTTGACGGGTCTCGTTATCTCAACTATGGCTACACCTTC
- | TRBJ1-4 | TRBV6-5 | TRBD1 | CASIDRAGKLFF | TGTGCCAGCATCGACAGGGCTGGAAAACTGTTTTTT
- | TRBJ1-1 | TRBV7-9 | - | CASSLVGGNTEAFF | TGTGCCAGCAGCTTAGTGGGGGGAAACACTGAAGCTTTCTTT
- | TRBJ2-2 | TRBV6-2/TRBV6-3 | TRBD1 | CASSRLGTGATGELFF | TGTGCCAGCAGTCGCCTGGGGACAGGGGCTACCGGGGAGCTGTTTTTT
- | TRBJ2-1 | TRBV2 | TRBD1 | CASDKGTGQQNEQFF | TGTGCCAGCGACAAAGGGACAGGGCAACAGAATGAGCAGTTCTTC
few | TRBJ1-5 | TRBV6-1 | - | CASSGTGGFNQPQHF | TGTGCCAGCAGTGGGACCGGAGGCTTCAATCAGCCCCAGCATTTT
- | TRBJ2-5 | TRBV10-3 | TRBD2 | CAISDPLAGGETQYF | TGTGCCATCAGTGACCCCCTAGCGGGAGGGGAGACCCAGTACTTC
- | TRBJ1-5 | TRBV12-5 | TRBD1 | CASGLVSEVKHRGSNQPQHF | TGTGCTAGTGGTTTGGTTTCCGAAGTTAAACACAGGGGTAGCAATCAGCCCCAGCATTTT
- | TRBJ2-2 | TRBV14 | - | CASSQDLSRNTGELFF | TGTGCCAGCAGCCAAGATCTGTCCCGGAACACCGGGGAGCTGTTTTTT
- | TRBJ2-1 | TRBV28 | - | CASRVDSYNEQFF | TGTGCCAGCAGGGTAGACTCCTACAATGAGCAGTTCTTC
- | TRBJ1-1 | TRBV30 | - | CAWTADTEAFF | TGTGCCTGGACGGCGGACACTGAAGCTTTCTTT
- | TRBJ2-7 | TRBV7-2 | - | CASSSSPLAEQYF | TGTGCCAGCAGCTCATCACCTCTAGCCGAGCAGTACTTC
- | TRBJ2-5 | TRBV7-2 | TRBD2 | CASSRGLAGMAGWYF | TGTGCCAGCAGCCGGGGACTAGCGGGGATGGCCGGTTGGTACTTC
- | TRBJ2-5 | TRBV19 | TRBD2 | CASSPGGLAAEAQYF | TGTGCCAGTAGTCCCGGGGGACTAGCGGCGGAGGCCCAGTACTTC
once | TRBJ2-7 | TRBV9 | TRBD1 | CASSPPGTGVDEQYF | TGTGCCAGCAGCCCACCCGGGACAGGGGTCGACGAGCAGTACTTC
- | TRBJ2-4 | TRBV30 | TRBD2 | CAWSVMGEGAKNIQYF | TGTGCCTGGAGTGTGATGGGGGAGGGGGCCAAAAACATTCAGTACTTC
few | TRBJ1-6 | TRBV11-3 | TRBD1 | CASQGVDSPLHF | TGTGCCAGTCAGGGGGTTGATTCACCCCTCCACTTT
few | TRBJ2-5 | TRBV13 | TRBD1 | CASSWITPGGETQYF | TGTGCCAGCAGTTGGATCACCCCAGGGGGAGAGACCCAGTACTTC
- | TRBJ2-5 | TRBV5-1 | TRBD1 | CASSDRQGQETQYF | TGCGCCAGCAGCGATCGACAGGGCCAAGAGACCCAGTACTTC
- | TRBJ2-1 | TRBV28 | TRBD1 | CASSPRTGDHQFF | TGTGCCAGCAGCCCTAGGACAGGGGACCATCAGTTCTTC
- | TRBJ2-5 | TRBV5-1 | - | CASSLATGRGSQETQYF | TGCGCCAGCAGCTTGGCAACCGGAAGGGGCAGTCAAGAGACCCAGTACTTC
- | TRBJ1-2 | TRBV5-4 | TRBD1 | CASSQNRQGLNYGYTF | TGTGCCAGCAGCCAAAATCGACAGGGGCTCAACTATGGCTACACCTTC
- | TRBJ1-5 | TRBV6-2/TRBV6-3 | - | CASSYTEASQPQHF | TGTGCCAGCAGTTACACCGAAGCTTCCCAGCCCCAGCATTTT
- | TRBJ1-3 | TRBV30 | TRBD1 | CAWSTGDSGNTIYF | TGTGCCTGGAGTACAGGGGACTCTGGAAACACCATATATTTT
- | TRBJ2-2 | TRBV3-1/TRBV3-2 | TRBD1 | CASSHGQGGTFSGELFF | TGTGCCAGCAGCCACGGACAGGGTGGGACTTTTTCCGGGGAGCTGTTTTTT
few | TRBJ2-1 | TRBV27 | - | CATARTLNHNEQFF | TGTGCCACCGCGCGTACGCTAAACCACAATGAGCAGTTCTTC
- | TRBJ2-7 | TRBV2 | - | CASSQAYEQYF | TGTGCCAGCAGTCAGGCCTACGAGCAGTACTTC
- | TRBJ2-2 | TRBV18 | - | CASSPGGVGSNTGELFF | TGTGCCAGCTCACCGGGGGGTGTTGGCTCGAACACCGGGGAGCTGTTTTTT